This TCR beta chain was recovered during a study of T cell responses to AZD1222 COVID-19 vaccine. Only in-frame clones appear in the TCRdb table, and some are missing; sequencing was by immunoSEQ multiplex PCR. The data show roughly 100,000 clones, more than 85% seen once. Trimming pared 2 bases from V and 5 bases from J, leaving 14 bases between. CDR3 size: 14 residues. In germline, CDR1 is GTSNPN, CDR2 SVGIG (reference sequence). V is TRBV30 and J is TRBJ2-3; tentatively, D is TRBD1 (5 bases). This clonotype was sampled from an adult in good health. Sequencing used peripheral blood, obtained on day 0 of AZD1222 vaccination. The CDR3 protein is CAWSFGQGEDTQYF. As DNA, the CDR3 is TGTGCCTGGAGTTTCGGGCAGGGTGAAGATACGCAGTATTTT.